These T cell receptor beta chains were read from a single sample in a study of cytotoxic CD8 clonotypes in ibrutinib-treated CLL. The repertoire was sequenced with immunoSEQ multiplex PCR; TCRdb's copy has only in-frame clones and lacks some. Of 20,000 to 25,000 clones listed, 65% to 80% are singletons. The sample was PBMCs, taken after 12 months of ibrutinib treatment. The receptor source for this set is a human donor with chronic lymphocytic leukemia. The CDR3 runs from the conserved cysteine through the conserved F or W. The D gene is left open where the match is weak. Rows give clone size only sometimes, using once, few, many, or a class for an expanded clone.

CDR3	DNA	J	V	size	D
CASSSWDRGGKNIQYF	TGTGCCAGCAGCTCCTGGGACAGGGGCGGCAAAAACATTCAGTACTTC	TRBJ2-4	TRBV11-3	NA	TRBD1
CASPWGQNMNTEAFF	TGTGCCAGCCCCTGGGGACAGAACATGAACACTGAAGCTTTCTTT	TRBJ1-1	TRBV6-1	NA	TRBD1
CASTHQEGYTF	TGTGCCAGCACCCATCAGGAAGGCTACACCTTC	TRBJ1-2	TRBV28	NA	NA
CASSQDGTTKPFF	TGTGCCAGCAGCCAAGATGGGACTACTAAACCGTTCTTC	TRBJ2-1	TRBV4-2	NA	TRBD2
CASGQDATEAFF	TGTGCCAGCGGACAGGACGCCACTGAAGCTTTCTTT	TRBJ1-1	TRBV7-8	medium-sized	TRBD1
CASSSMSGRTSSYEQYF	TGTGCCAGCAGCTCAATGTCGGGACGGACTAGCTCCTACGAGCAGTACTTC	TRBJ2-7	TRBV5-4	NA	TRBD2
CATSNERGSFYEQYF	TGTGCCACCAGCAACGAGCGGGGGAGTTTCTACGAGCAGTACTTC	TRBJ2-7	TRBV15	NA	TRBD2
CASSIEDRFDQPQHF	TGTGCCAGTAGTATCGAAGACAGGTTCGATCAGCCCCAGCATTTT	TRBJ1-5	TRBV19	NA	NA
CASSLSPSGDYGYTF	TGTGCCAGCAGCTTATCTCCCTCAGGGGACTATGGCTACACCTTC	TRBJ1-2	TRBV11-2	NA	NA
CASSLNRNTEAFF	TGTGCCAGCAGCTTAAATCGAAACACTGAAGCTTTCTTT	TRBJ1-1	TRBV7-8	NA	NA
CASGRGGPYEQYF	TGTGCCAGCGGACGAGGGGGGCCCTACGAGCAGTACTTC	TRBJ2-7	TRBV27	NA	NA
CAWSRDSGNTIYF	TGTGCCTGGTCCAGGGACTCTGGAAACACCATATATTTT	TRBJ1-3	TRBV30	once	NA
CASSPGPRTSSGANVLTF	TGTGCCAGCAGCCCAGGGCCCCGGACATCCTCTGGGGCCAACGTCCTGACTTTC	TRBJ2-6	TRBV7-6	NA	NA
CASGLGVATGELFF	TGTGCCAGCGGGCTGGGGGTGGCGACCGGGGAGCTGTTTTTT	TRBJ2-2	TRBV7-2	NA	NA
CAISPGDRGLYEQYF	TGTGCCATCAGTCCGGGGGACAGGGGGCTCTACGAGCAGTACTTC	TRBJ2-7	TRBV10-3	NA	TRBD1
CAWSPLESSTDTQYF	TGTGCCTGGAGTCCACTAGAAAGTTCCACAGATACGCAGTATTTT	TRBJ2-3	TRBV30	NA	NA
CASSQDFTRSGANVLTF	TGCGCCAGCAGCCAAGACTTCACCCGCTCTGGGGCCAACGTCCTGACTTTC	TRBJ2-6	TRBV4-3	NA	NA
CASSPSWRASSSPLHF	TGTGCCAGTAGTCCGTCGTGGAGGGCATCTTCCTCACCCCTCCACTTT	TRBJ1-6	TRBV19	NA	NA
CASSPGQGLRSYNEQFF	TGTGCCAGCAGCCCTGGACAGGGCCTCCGCTCCTACAATGAGCAGTTCTTC	TRBJ2-1	TRBV28	NA	TRBD1
CASSLGQGAGDTQYF	TGTGCCAGCAGCCTAGGACAGGGGGCTGGAGATACGCAGTATTTT	TRBJ2-3	TRBV7-9	few	TRBD1
CASSLGGQGSEKLFF	TGTGCCAGCAGCTTGGGGGGACAGGGGTCAGAAAAACTGTTTTTT	TRBJ1-4	TRBV5-6	NA	TRBD1
CASSFPSMGYGYTF	TGTGCCAGCAGTTTCCCTTCTATGGGCTATGGCTACACCTTC	TRBJ1-2	TRBV28	NA	NA
CATRVGTGELFF	TGTGCCACCAGGGTGGGTACCGGGGAGCTGTTTTTT	TRBJ2-2	TRBV10-3	NA	NA
CASRVGSDTQYF	TGTGCCAGCAGGGTCGGCTCAGATACGCAGTATTTT	TRBJ2-3	TRBV7-8	NA	NA
CASSLPGGLGQYF	TGTGCCAGCAGCCTACCCGGGGGCCTGGGCCAGTACTTC	TRBJ2-5	TRBV7-6	NA	NA
CASSFTGGYNQPQHF	TGTGCCAGCAGCTTCACAGGGGGCTACAATCAGCCCCAGCATTTT	TRBJ1-5	TRBV5-6	NA	TRBD1
CASSQSFGRTRYGYTF	TGCGCCAGCAGCCAGAGTTTTGGCAGGACCAGGTATGGCTACACCTTC	TRBJ1-2	TRBV4-3	NA	NA
CASRFLPRQGYNQPQHF	TGTGCCAGCAGATTCCTGCCCAGACAGGGCTATAATCAGCCCCAGCATTTT	TRBJ1-5	TRBV28	NA	TRBD1
CASTGDLALYEQYF	TGTGCCAGCACCGGGGACTTGGCTCTCTACGAGCAGTACTTC	TRBJ2-7	TRBV7-9	NA	NA
CAISELNLGTGREKLFF	TGTGCCATCAGTGAATTGAACCTCGGGACAGGGCGTGAAAAACTGTTTTTT	TRBJ1-4	TRBV10-3	NA	TRBD1
CSVGKEPGYEQYF	TGCAGCGTTGGTAAGGAGCCCGGCTACGAGCAGTACTTC	TRBJ2-7	TRBV29-1	NA	NA
CASSGAGGADTQYF	TGCGCCAGCAGCGGGGCGGGGGGTGCAGATACGCAGTATTTT	TRBJ2-3	TRBV5-1	NA	TRBD2
CASSELSGTGGETQYF	TGTGCCAGCAGCGAGCTCTCCGGGACAGGGGGGGAGACCCAGTACTTC	TRBJ2-5	TRBV7-6	NA	TRBD1
CSPRGYTF	TGCAGTCCCCGCGGCTACACCTTC	TRBJ1-2	TRBV20-1	few	NA
CASSLDTGLATEAFF	TGTGCCAGCAGCTTAGACACAGGTTTGGCCACTGAAGCTTTCTTT	TRBJ1-1	TRBV7-2	medium-sized	NA
CASGRTYNEQFF	TGTGCCAGCGGCAGGACCTACAATGAGCAGTTCTTC	TRBJ2-1	TRBV6-5	NA	NA
CASSVPPTDTQYF	TGTGCCAGCAGCGTACCCCCCACAGATACGCAGTATTTT	TRBJ2-3	TRBV9	NA	NA
CASSLADFPTQYF	TGTGCCAGCAGCTTAGCTGACTTCCCTACGCAGTATTTT	TRBJ2-3	TRBV7-9	NA	NA
CASSSLDLEQFF	TGTGCCAGCAGCTCACTTGACCTTGAGCAGTTCTTC	TRBJ2-1	TRBV7-2	NA	NA
CASSETAQAYGYTF	TGTGCCAGCAGTGAAACAGCCCAGGCCTATGGCTACACCTTC	TRBJ1-2	TRBV6-4	once	NA
CASSLYRNYGYTF	TGTGCCAGCAGCTTGTATAGGAACTATGGCTACACCTTC	TRBJ1-2	TRBV7-8	NA	NA
CASSLRDSGNTIYF	TGTGCCAGCAGCTTAAGGGACTCTGGAAACACCATATATTTT	TRBJ1-3	TRBV7-3	NA	NA